Detailed here is one T cell receptor beta chain. This sample was taken from a study of blood T cell repertoires in COVID-19. The CDR3 covers 14 residues. CDR1 and CDR2 (germline): MRHNA, SNTAGT. Deletions cut 7 bases from V and 6 bases from J, with 16 bases between. The table came from immunoSEQ multiplex PCR; TCRdb's copy has only in-frame clones and leaves some out. Of around 60,000 clones in the sample, roughly 86% were seen once. The sequence came from a man in his forties or fifties with active COVID-19. The rearrangement links TRBV6-4 to TRBJ2-4, with TRBD2 as a possible D gene (6 bases). Sequencing was done on a sample of peripheral blood. The CDR3 DNA reads as TGTGCCAGCATCGACGGGGACTCTCCAAACATTCAGTACTTC. Translated, it gives CASIDGDSPNIQYF.